This TCR beta chain was retrieved from a study of vaccination and CD4 T cells after COVID-19. At the level of the study: Collection of post-vaccine samples followed dose two by a median roughly 72 days, spanning a range of 14 to 241. The peptides that stimulated the cells were overlapping spike peptides from SARS-CoV-2, HCoV-NL63, HCoV-OC43 and HCoV-229E.

Notes on the study in general: Within the convalescent patients, spike mono-reactivity was found in 304 of 307 vaccine-specific clones.

The table lists this clonotype with a few counts. No antigen is known for it. The Oncomine TCR Beta short-read assay generated sequence data from the DNA of cultured CD4+ T cells. TCRdb re-derived calls from the PCR reads in MiXCR, one entry per CDR3 protein. The sample yields approximately 25,000 distinct CDR3 sequences, approximately 49% seen once. Treatment described: approximately 10-day PBMC culture with coronavirus spike peptide pools or control peptides (ViraFEST assay). ViraFEST grew antigen-specific T cells using peptide pools, then sequenced TCRs. The CDR3 is made up of 15 amino acids. Germline V CDR1 and CDR2: MDHEN, SYDVKM. J was trimmed by 9 bases and V by 6 bases; bases with no gene match: 11.

The rearrangement links TRBV28 to TRBJ1-6; 7 positions agree with TRBD1. Sequenced material: CD4+ T cells from blood, cultured in vitro. The receptor comes from a human donor who had recovered from COVID-19. The CDR3 protein is CASRAPGRGSSPLHF. The CDR3 DNA is TGTGCCAGCAGGGCCCCGGGCAGGGGGAGTTCACCCCTCCACTTT.